The 20 T cell receptor beta chains listed next were all sequenced from one sample in a study of blood T cell repertoires in COVID-19. Generated by immunoSEQ multiplex PCR, the TCRdb table keeps only in-frame clones and is missing some. This table has about 85,000 clones, about 86% appearing once. The source material was peripheral blood. The receptors originated from a woman of 80 years or more with acute or convalescent COVID-19.

This clone was recorded once. This chain links TRBV29-1 with TRBJ1-3; D is ambiguous. The CDR3 is 12 amino acids. Trimming removed 7 bases from V and 4 bases from J, with 11 bases in between. Germline V CDR1 and CDR2: SQVTM, ANQGSEA. The CDR3 loop reads CSARGRGNTIYF. The CDR3 coding sequence is TGCAGCGCCCGAGGTAGAGGAAACACCATATATTTT. Filled out from reference TRBV29-1 and TRBJ1-3, the complete variable domain reads SAVISQKPSRDICQRGTSLTIQCQVDSQVTMMFWYRQQPGQSLTLIATANQGSEATYESGFVIDKFPISRPNLTFSTLTVSNMSPEDSSIYLCSARGRGNTIYFGEGSWLTVV.

This sequence joins TRBV5-1 and TRBJ2-4; possible D gene TRBD1, 5 bases. CDR1 is SGHRS and CDR2 is YFSETQ in the germline V gene. This CDR3 region has 16 residues. The V gene lost 3 bases and the J gene lost 1 base, with 14 bases spanning the gap. CDR3 sequence (DNA): TGCGCCAGCAGCTCAGGGTCCAGGAATGCCAAAAACATTCAGTACTTC. It is translated as CASSSGSRNAKNIQYF.

This rearrangement joins TRBV5-1 to TRBJ2-5; maybe TRBD2 (5 bases). The CDR3 runs 13 residues. Germline values: CDR1 SGHRS, CDR2 YFSETQ. V lost 0 bases to trimming and J lost 5 bases, with 8 bases between them. The CDR3 here is CASSLGSGETQYF. For the CDR3, the DNA is TGCGCCAGCAGCTTGGGCTCGGGGGAGACCCAGTACTTC.

A few counts support this clone. The chain uses TRBV5-5 and TRBJ1-1; no clear D gene. Germline assignment: CDR1 SGHKS and CDR2 YYEKEE (reference sequence). The CDR3 totals 12 residues. V dropped 1 base and J dropped 5 bases, with 6 bases sitting between them. The CDR3 DNA sequence: TGTGCCAGCAGCTTGCAGAGGACTGAAGCTTTCTTT. Its translation: CASSLQRTEAFF.

The chain carries TRBV13 and TRBJ1-1; D is perhaps TRBD1 (5 bases). CDR3 length: 14 amino acids. Germline V gene sequence: CDR1 PRHDT, CDR2 FYEKMQ (reference sequence). The V end lost 5 bases, the J end lost 1 base, and 11 bases lay between the germline ends. The CDR3 is CASSLPGGNTEAFF. The CDR3 nucleotides read TGTGCCAGCAGCCTTCCCGGGGGGAACACTGAAGCTTTCTTT. Filled out from reference TRBV13 and TRBJ1-1, the complete variable domain reads AAGVIQSPRHLIKEKRETATLKCYPIPRHDTVYWYQQGPGQDPQFLISFYEKMQSDKGSIPDRFSAQQFSDYHSELNMSSLELGDSALYFCASSLPGGNTEAFFGQGTRLTVV.

The rearrangement links TRBV14 to TRBJ2-3; 11 positions agree with TRBD2. Trimming took 4 bases from V and 1 from J; bases not matched to a gene: 10. From germline, CDR1 is SGHDN and CDR2 FVKESK. The CDR3 is 18 residues long. The CDR3 DNA reads TGTGCCAGCAGCCTGGGGGGGCTAGCGGGAGGACGCACAGATACGCAGTATTTT. Translating it yields CASSLGGLAGGRTDTQYF.

This chain uses TRBV6-6 with TRBJ2-2, with D possibly TRBD1 on 6 matching bases. Per the germline V gene, CDR1 is MNHNY and CDR2 is SVGAGI (reference sequence). V was shortened by 2 bases and J by 2 bases, with 12 bases between the two germline ends. This CDR3 has 16 amino acids. The CDR3 spells CASSYPGQINTGELFF. CDR3 sequence (DNA): TGTGCCAGCAGTTACCCTGGACAGATCAACACCGGGGAGCTGTTTTTT.

The gene calls are TRBV7-2 and TRBJ1-5; D remains unclear. The CDR3 has 12 residues. V was clipped by 5 bases and J by 3 bases, with 5 bases between them. The germline V gene has CDR1 SGHTA and CDR2 FQGNSA. In DNA, the CDR3 is TGTGCCAGCAGCACAGCCAATCAGCCCCAGCATTTT. Protein product: CASSTANQPQHF.

The chain joins TRBV18 to TRBJ2-4, with 10 bases identical to TRBD1. The CDR3 totals 15 residues. The J segment lost 5 bases and the V segment lost 6 bases, leaving 7 bases of the junction unmatched. Germline V gene data show CDR1 as KGHSH and CDR2 as LQKENI. The CDR3 nucleotides are TGTGCCAGCTCGCGAACCGGGACAGGGGAAAACATTCAGTACTTC. Translating it yields CASSRTGTGENIQYF.

The chain carries TRBV30 and TRBJ2-6; D unresolved. The V end was cut by 4 bases, the J end by 4 bases, with 11 bases between. Germline V gene sequence: CDR1 GTSNPN, CDR2 SVGIG (reference sequence). This CDR3 region has 14 residues. CDR3 in DNA: TGTGCCTGGAAAACTACTCCGGGGGCCAACGTCCTGACTTTC. This sequence encodes CAWKTTPGANVLTF. The variable domain in full, completed from reference TRBV30 and TRBJ2-6, reads SQTIHQWPATLVQPVGSPLSLECTVEGTSNPNLYWYRQAAGRGLQLLFYSVGIGQISSEVPQNLSASRPQDRQFILSSKKLLLSDSGFYLCAWKTTPGANVLTFGAGSRLTVL.

The rearrangement uses TRBV7-9 and TRBJ2-1; 10 bases fit TRBD2. J gave up 5 bases and V 5 bases, and 12 bases lay outside the gene matches. This CDR3 comprises 17 residues. Germline values: CDR1 SEHNR, CDR2 FQNEAQ (reference sequence). The CDR3 spells CASSRVLAGEANNEQFF. DNA for the CDR3: TGTGCCAGCAGCCGTGTTCTAGCGGGAGAGGCGAACAATGAGCAGTTCTTC.

This clone was recorded a few times. This chain connects TRBV24-1 to TRBJ1-4; D is perhaps TRBD1 (5 bases). The CDR3 contains 13 residues. Germline V gene data show CDR1 as KGHDR and CDR2 as SFDVKD. V shed 10 bases and J shed 2 bases, with 10 bases lying between them. As DNA, the CDR3 is TGTGCCACTACCCGACAGACTAATGAAAAACTGTTTTTT. Encoded protein: CATTRQTNEKLFF.

J is TRBJ1-3 and V is TRBV4-1; D might be TRBD1 (6 bases). Trimming shortened V by 5 bases and J by 0 bases, and 17 bases separated the two germline ends. This CDR3 spans 17 amino acids. Per the germline V gene, CDR1 is MGHRA and CDR2 is YSYEKL. The CDR3 spells CASSSRDTVSSGNTIYF. Here the CDR3 DNA reads TGCGCCAGCAGCTCCCGGGACACCGTTAGCTCTGGAAACACCATATATTTT.

V and J are TRBV29-1 and TRBJ2-3, with 9 bases fitting TRBD1. V was clipped by 1 base and J by 1 base; unmatched bases: 9. The CDR3 is 17 residues long. From germline, CDR1 is SQVTM and CDR2 ANQGSEA. DNA of the CDR3: TGCAGCGTTGAAGGCAGCCGACAGGGGGTCGGCACAGATACGCAGTATTTT. Amino acids: CSVEGSRQGVGTDTQYF.

This sequence joins TRBV7-2 and TRBJ1-1; weak D call: TRBD1 (6 bases). V was trimmed by 5 bases and J by 0 bases, leaving 13 bases between them. From germline, CDR1 is SGHTA and CDR2 FQGNSA. The CDR3 runs to 15 residues. CDR3 DNA sequence: TGTGCCAGCAGCCAACGAGGGACAATGAACACTGAAGCTTTCTTT. It specifies CASSQRGTMNTEAFF.

CDR3 sequence reads: CASSTGDAYNEQFF. CDR3 sequence (DNA): TGTGCCAGTAGTACCGGGGATGCCTACAATGAGCAGTTCTTC. V and J are TRBV19 and TRBJ2-1, with a weak D call TRBD2 (5 bases). CDR3 length equals 14 residues. With 4 bases removed from V and 2 bases from J, the gap between germline ends came to 9 bases. Germline lookup yields CDR1 LNHDA and CDR2 SQIVND (reference sequence).

The rearrangement uses TRBV6-1 and TRBJ2-5; D is uncertain. V was clipped by 2 bases and J by 5 bases, with 12 bases between them. This CDR3 has 14 amino acids. The germline CDR1 and CDR2 sequences are MNHNS and SASEGT. Here the CDR3 reads CASSESIPQETQYF. CDR3 bases: TGTGCCAGCAGTGAATCAATTCCCCAGGAGACCCAGTACTTC.

The chain employs TRBV6-5 and TRBJ1-4, with D possibly TRBD1 on 6 matching bases. The germline gives CDR1 MNHEY, CDR2 SVGAGI. The V and J ends lost 0 bases and 7 bases respectively, with 9 bases between them. This CDR3 has 14 residues. The chain's CDR3 is CASSYSGQLEKLFF. CDR3 in DNA: TGTGCCAGCAGTTACTCTGGACAGCTTGAAAAACTGTTTTTT.

The chain carries TRBV7-9 and TRBJ1-1; possibly TRBD1 for D (6 bases). Germline CDR1 and CDR2: SEHNR and FQNEAQ (reference sequence). V lost 1 base and J lost 4, with 10 bases in between. The CDR3 extends over 14 amino acids. The CDR3 region is CASSLGGRTTEAFF. In DNA form, the CDR3 reads TGTGCCAGCAGCTTAGGGGGGCGGACCACTGAAGCTTTCTTT.

This clone was recorded only once. The gene calls are TRBV7-2 and TRBJ2-3, with TRBD2 identical over 11 bases. V was pared by 5 bases and J by 7 bases, with 5 bases of the junction left unmatched. The CDR3 contains 14 residues. Germline CDR1 is SGHTA and CDR2 is FQGNSA. The CDR3 coding sequence is TGTGCCAGCAGCGCCGGGACTAGCGGAAATACGCAGTATTTT. It is translated as CASSAGTSGNTQYF.